Given below is one TCR beta chain in context. No antigen is known for it. CDR1 and CDR2 (germline): KGHDR, SFDVKD. The CDR3 has 14 amino acids. Trimming took 4 bases from V and 5 from J; bases not matched to a gene: 4. The sample comes from a study of T-cell memory formation after mild COVID-19. The study, taken as a whole, reports: Second-wave clones with a day 37 peak had unconfirmed SARS-CoV-2 specificity.

MiXCR, applied by TCRdb to the 5' RACE reads, yields one record per CDR3 protein. This table has about 360,000 distinct CDR3 sequences, about 15% appearing once. The sample comprised PBMCs or a T cell subset sorted from them (not recorded which). The chain joins TRBV24-1 to TRBJ2-1, with 7 nucleotides matching TRBD2. This TCR was recovered from a man aged 18 to 29 who had mild COVID-19 (a few samples of this study predate the infection). Cell type and time point are not known. For the CDR3, the DNA is TGTGCCACCAGTGAGGGGACTAACGACAATGAGCAGTTCTTC. It is translated as CATSEGTNDNEQFF.